The entry below describes one TCR beta chain. The data were taken from a study of T cell changes during pregnancy in multiple sclerosis. The CDR3 consists of 14 residues. CDR1 is SGHTA and CDR2 is FQGTGA in the germline V gene. V lost 8 bases and J 5 bases, leaving 17 bases between the germline ends. Assay: immunoSEQ multiplex PCR; the TCRdb copy retains only in-frame clones and omits some. The sample gives 35,000 to 45,000 clones, roughly nine tenths of which show up once; 5.4% is in the top ten. The chain uses TRBV7-3 and TRBJ2-3, with a possible D match to TRBD1 (6 bases). Sequenced here: peripheral blood, sampled in the third trimester of pregnancy. The TCR was taken from a female donor in good health, enrolled as a control in a pregnancy study. In nucleotides, the CDR3 is TGTGCCAGCTCCCCAGGGGCCTATGGAGATACGCAGTATTTT. Amino acid sequence: CASSPGAYGDTQYF.